The 14 T cell receptor beta chains reported below all come from one sample, sequenced in a study of naive and memory T cell subsets. The library had UMIs added by 3' ligation of an oligonucleotide to TCR cDNA. Amplification of ligated cDNA took four PCR rounds with SP2 and nested alpha and beta constant primers. TCRdb called the 5' RACE reads again in MiXCR, with one record for every CDR3 protein. The sample has about 56,000 distinct CDR3 sequences; roughly 7.5% are singletons. Receptors were obtained from a female donor in good health.

This clonotype turned up a few times. The rearrangement links TRBV7-2 to TRBJ1-3; no definite D call. From germline, CDR1 is SGHTA and CDR2 FQGNSA. With 7 bases removed from V and 0 bases from J, the gap between germline ends came to 10 bases. CDR3 length: 14 residues. CDR3 in amino acids: CASNPGPSGNTIYF. The DNA of the CDR3 is TGTGCCAGCAATCCAGGCCCCTCTGGAAACACCATATATTTT.

This clonotype came up a few times. The chain employs TRBV2 and TRBJ1-5, with TRBD1 identical over 8 bases. With V trimmed by 6 bases and J by 0 bases, 4 bases remained unmatched. Germline values: CDR1 SNHLY, CDR2 FYNNEI. The CDR3 contains 15 residues. The DNA of the CDR3 is TGTGCCAGCAGCGGACAGGGAAATAGCAATCAGCCCCAGCATTTT. Its protein product is CASSGQGNSNQPQHF.

This clonotype has more than one count but fewer than ten. V and J are TRBV19 and TRBJ2-2, with D possibly TRBD1 on 5 matching bases. CDR1 is LNHDA and CDR2 is SQIVND in the germline V gene (reference sequence). The CDR3 spans 14 residues. The V end lost 7 bases, the J end lost 4 bases, and 13 bases lay between the germline ends. In DNA form, the CDR3 reads TGTGCCAGTAAAAATCAGGGTACCACCGGGGAGCTGTTTTTT. Its translation: CASKNQGTTGELFF.

This clonotype is medium-sized (0.01 to 0.1%) in the sample. The J gene is TRBJ2-3, the V gene TRBV29-1; 10 nucleotides agree with TRBD1. Germline CDR1 is SQVTM and CDR2 is ANQGSEA. The V and J ends lost 6 bases and 3 bases, in that order; junction bases with no gene match: 3. This CDR3 is built from 13 residues. The chain's CDR3 is CSVEGQGTDTQYF. CDR3 coding DNA: TGCAGCGTCGAGGGACAGGGGACAGATACGCAGTATTTT.

This clonotype came up many times. The chain joins TRBV6-2 or TRBV6-3 to TRBJ1-5; 9 bases align to TRBD1. The CDR3 spans 15 residues. Germline loops: CDR1 MNHEY, CDR2 SVGEGT. The V and J ends lost 6 bases and 7 bases, in that order; junction bases with no gene match: 10. CDR3 nucleotides: TGTGCCAGCAGCAACAGGGGGCAGTACCAGCAGCCCCAGCATTTT. Encoded protein: CASSNRGQYQQPQHF.

This clonotype has at least ten counts. The chain has TRBV12-3 or TRBV12-4 and TRBJ1-1; no firm D call. V was trimmed by 7 bases and J by 6 bases, leaving 12 bases between them. The CDR3 has 12 residues. CDR3 sequence reads: CASTLWGAEAFF. CDR3 nucleotides: TGTGCCAGCACCCTTTGGGGAGCTGAAGCTTTCTTT.

Ten or more counts support this clonotype. The chain carries TRBV20-1 and TRBJ2-1; no definite D call. The germline V gene has CDR1 DFQATT and CDR2 SNEGSKA (reference sequence). Trimming left V 4 bases short and J 0 bases short, with 13 bases between. The CDR3 has 15 amino acids. CDR3 sequence reads: CSAKFGRSSYNEQFF. CDR3 DNA: TGCAGTGCTAAATTTGGGCGAAGCTCCTACAATGAGCAGTTCTTC.

This clonotype was observed a few times. The chain employs TRBV20-1 and TRBJ2-1; D unclear. The CDR3 sequence is 13 residues long. V was clipped by 7 bases and J by 0 bases, with 10 bases between them. Germline V CDR1 and CDR2: DFQATT, SNEGSKA (reference sequence). CDR3 in amino acids: CSELPLSYNEQFF. DNA of the CDR3: TGCAGTGAGTTGCCCCTCTCCTACAATGAGCAGTTCTTC.

J is TRBJ1-2 and V is TRBV4-3, with TRBD1 matching 11 bases. V lost 1 base to trimming and J lost 7 bases; unmatched junction nucleotides: 5. The CDR3 consists of 15 residues. Germline V lookup: CDR1 LGHNA, CDR2 YSLEER. The CDR3 sequence: CASSQGTGGVGGYTF. The CDR3 nucleotides read TGCGCCAGCAGCCAAGGGACAGGGGGCGTTGGTGGCTACACCTTC.

As concerns this clonotype: A read error may produce the germline difference seen at one junction end. The V call is TRBV27, the J call TRBJ1-1; unclear D gene. Germline V CDR1 and CDR2: MNHEY, SMNVEV (reference sequence). This CDR3 spans 12 amino acids. The CDR3 bases are TGTGCCAGTAGTTTTGGTGGCAGCGAAGCTTCCTTT. This encodes CASSFGGSEASF.

V and J are TRBV20-1 and TRBJ2-2, with D unresolved. The length of the CDR3 is 15 residues. With 6 bases removed from V and 2 bases from J, the gap between germline ends came to 16 bases. In germline, CDR1 is DFQATT, CDR2 SNEGSKA (reference sequence). CDR3 bases: TGCAGTGCGGCAGGAGAAAGCCTTAACACCGGGGAGCTGTTTTTT. Translation: CSAAGESLNTGELFF.

The sample holds many counts of this clonotype. The chain combines TRBV19 with TRBJ1-1; 8 bases line up with TRBD1. Per the germline V gene, CDR1 is LNHDA and CDR2 is SQIVND (reference sequence). V shed 6 bases and J 0 bases; nucleotides not matched to a gene: 12. This CDR3 has 17 amino acids. The CDR3 DNA sequence: TGTGCCAGTAGGCGGGAACGGACAGGGACCTTGAACACTGAAGCTTTCTTT. Its translation is CASRRERTGTLNTEAFF. Filled out from reference TRBV19 and TRBJ1-1, the complete variable domain reads DGGITQSPKYLFRKEGQNVTLSCEQNLNHDAMYWYRQDPGQGLRLIYYSQIVNDFQKGDIAEGYSVSREKKESFPLTVTSAQKNPTAFYLCASRRERTGTLNTEAFFGQGTRLTVV.

This clonotype was detected many times. The chain employs TRBV11-2 and TRBJ1-4, with D unclear. Trimming removed 2 bases at V and 6 bases at J, with 7 bases between. The CDR3 totals 13 residues. Germline V gene sequence: CDR1 SGHAT, CDR2 FQNNGV. The CDR3 region has the DNA TGTGCCAGCAGCTTACTCAGACATGAAAAACTGTTTTTT. This codes for CASSLLRHEKLFF.

This clonotype was found many times. The chain carries TRBV18 and TRBJ1-3; D call uncertain. Per germline, CDR1 KGHSH and CDR2 LQKENI. The CDR3 consists of 14 residues. The V end was cut by 3 bases, the J end by 4 bases, with 10 bases between. The DNA for the CDR3 is TGTGCCAGCTCACCGGAATCGGGGGGAAACACCATATATTTT. It translates to CASSPESGGNTIYF. Complete variable domain (other parts from reference TRBV18 and TRBJ1-3): NAGVMQNPRHLVRRRGQEARLRCSPMKGHSHVYWYRQLPEEGLKFMVYLQKENIIDESGMPKERFSAEFPKEGPSILRIQQVVRGDSAAYFCASSPESGGNTIYFGEGSWLTVV.